What follows are 6 T cell receptor beta chains derived from one specimen sequenced in a study of molecular identifiers for immune sequencing clone quantification. Each CDR3 protein gets one entry after TCRdb re-called the PCR reads with MiXCR. Here the sample spans over 60,000 distinct CDR3 sequences, 15% to 20% being singletons. Input material: naive CD8+ T cells from blood, with Jurkat cell RNA spiked in. Subset meaning: FACS-sorted CD8+CD4-CCR7+CD45RA+ naive T cells. All receptors come from a human donor in good health. Some libraries in this study had Jurkat cell RNA spiked in.

There are a few counts of this clonotype. The chain carries TRBV7-9 and TRBJ2-7; D may be TRBD1 (6 bases). The CDR3 is 13 amino acids. Germline lookup yields CDR1 SEHNR and CDR2 FQNEAQ (reference sequence). V lost 4 bases and J lost 7, with 14 bases in between. The CDR3 DNA is TGTGCCAGCAGCTCAGGACAGCGACCGGAGCAGTACTTC. Translation: CASSSGQRPEQYF.

At least ten counts were recorded for this clonotype. J is TRBJ1-5 and V is TRBV28; TRBD1 aligns across 9 bases. Trimming at V came to 2 bases and at J to 5 bases, leaving 4 bases not matched to a gene. Germline CDR1 and CDR2: MDHEN and SYDVKM. The CDR3 length is 15 residues. The CDR3 nucleotides read TGTGCCAGCAGTTTAGAGGGACAGGGATATCAGCCCCAGCATTTT. This translates into CASSLEGQGYQPQHF. The full variable domain, with the rest looked up from reference TRBV28 and TRBJ1-5, is DVKVTQSSRYLVKRTGEKVFLECVQDMDHENMFWYRQDPGLGLRLIYFSYDVKMKEKGDIPEGYSVSREKKERFSLILESASTNQTSMYLCASSLEGQGYQPQHFGDGTRLSIL.

This clonotype was recorded many times. The chain has TRBV11-2 and TRBJ2-7; 9 bases fit TRBD1. Germline assignment: CDR1 SGHAT and CDR2 FQNNGV. The trim removed 5 bases at V and 3 bases at J, leaving 5 bases unmatched. This CDR3 is built from 14 residues. CDR3 amino acids: CASSAGTGSYEQYF. CDR3 DNA sequence: TGTGCCAGCAGCGCCGGGACAGGGAGCTACGAGCAGTACTTC.

To note about this clonotype: Since a much larger clone is just one base distant, this may be a read error. This chain uses TRBV7-9 with TRBJ2-3; D perhaps matches TRBD2 (7 bases). Germline loops: CDR1 SEHNR, CDR2 FQNEAQ (reference sequence). CDR3 length: 14 amino acids. The CDR3 region is CASSFMGGADTRYF. As DNA, the CDR3 is TGTGCCAGCAGCTTCATGGGGGGGGCAGATACGCGGTATTTT.

This clonotype was seen a handful of times. A clone one base away is much larger, so this may be a read error. The V call is TRBV7-9, the J call TRBJ1-1, with 8 bases lining up with TRBD1. Per the germline V gene, CDR1 is SEHNR and CDR2 is FQNEAQ (reference sequence). The CDR3 loop spans 13 amino acids. CDR3 residues: CAGSAQGAREAFF. Here the CDR3 DNA reads TGTGCCGGCAGCGCTCAGGGGGCGCGGGAAGCTTTCTTT.

This clonotype was detected ten times or more. CDR3 in DNA: TGTGCCAGCAGCTTCATGGGACAGCACAATGAGCAGTTCTTC. This encodes CASSFMGQHNEQFF. This chain links TRBV7-2 with TRBJ2-1, with 7 bases fitting TRBD1. CDR1 and CDR2 from the germline V gene are SGHTA and FQGNSA. J lost 5 bases, V lost 3 bases, and 4 bases had no gene match. The CDR3 covers 14 residues.